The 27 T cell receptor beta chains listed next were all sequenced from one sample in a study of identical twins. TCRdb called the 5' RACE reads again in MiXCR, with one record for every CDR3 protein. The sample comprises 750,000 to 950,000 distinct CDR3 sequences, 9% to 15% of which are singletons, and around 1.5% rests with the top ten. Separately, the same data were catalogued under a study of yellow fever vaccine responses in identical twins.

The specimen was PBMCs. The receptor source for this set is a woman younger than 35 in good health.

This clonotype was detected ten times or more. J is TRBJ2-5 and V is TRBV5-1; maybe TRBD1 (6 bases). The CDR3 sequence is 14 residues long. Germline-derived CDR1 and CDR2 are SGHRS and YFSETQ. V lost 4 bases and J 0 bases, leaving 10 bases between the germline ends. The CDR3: CASSQQGNQETQYF. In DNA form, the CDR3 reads TGCGCCAGCAGCCAGCAGGGGAACCAAGAGACCCAGTACTTC.

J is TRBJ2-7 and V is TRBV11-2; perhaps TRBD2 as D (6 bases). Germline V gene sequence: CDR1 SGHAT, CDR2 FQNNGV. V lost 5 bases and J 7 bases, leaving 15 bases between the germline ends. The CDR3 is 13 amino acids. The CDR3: CASSPGRGWEQYV. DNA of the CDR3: TGTGCCAGCAGCCCCGGACGGGGGTGGGAGCAGTACGTC.

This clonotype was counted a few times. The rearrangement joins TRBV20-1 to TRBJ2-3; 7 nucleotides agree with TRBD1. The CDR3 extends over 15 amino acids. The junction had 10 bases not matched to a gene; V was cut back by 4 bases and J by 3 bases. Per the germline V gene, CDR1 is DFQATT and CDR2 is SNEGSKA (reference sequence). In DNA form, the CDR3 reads TGCAGTGCTAAGAACCGACAGGGTTCGACAGATACGCAGTATTTT. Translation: CSAKNRQGSTDTQYF.

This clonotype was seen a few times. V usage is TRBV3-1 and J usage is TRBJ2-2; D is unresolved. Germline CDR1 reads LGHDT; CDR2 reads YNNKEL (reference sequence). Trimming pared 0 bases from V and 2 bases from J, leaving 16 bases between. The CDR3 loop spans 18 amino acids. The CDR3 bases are TGTGCCAGCAGCCAAGATCGCCTGTCAGGACCTAACACCGGGGAGCTGTTTTTT. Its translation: CASSQDRLSGPNTGELFF.

The CDR3 DNA is TGTGCCAGCAGTGGGACTAGCGGGGGACTTTGGGATACGCAGTATTTT. Its translation: CASSGTSGGLWDTQYF. This chain joins TRBV6-1 and TRBJ2-3; 13 positions agree with TRBD2. CDR3 length equals 16 residues. Germline V gives CDR1 MNHNS, CDR2 SASEGT. J gave up 6 bases and V 4 bases, and 7 bases lay outside the gene matches.

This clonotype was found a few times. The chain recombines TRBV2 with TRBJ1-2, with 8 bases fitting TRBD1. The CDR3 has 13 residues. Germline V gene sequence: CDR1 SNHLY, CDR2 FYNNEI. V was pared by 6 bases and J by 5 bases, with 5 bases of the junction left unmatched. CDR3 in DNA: TGTGCCAGCAGGGGACAGGCACTATATGGCTACACCTTC. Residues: CASRGQALYGYTF.

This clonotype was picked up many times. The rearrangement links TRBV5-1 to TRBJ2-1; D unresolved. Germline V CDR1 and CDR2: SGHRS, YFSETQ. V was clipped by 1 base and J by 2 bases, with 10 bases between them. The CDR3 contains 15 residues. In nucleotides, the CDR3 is TGCGCCAGCAGCTTGTTGGCGCTTACCTACAATGAGCAGTTCTTC. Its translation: CASSLLALTYNEQFF.

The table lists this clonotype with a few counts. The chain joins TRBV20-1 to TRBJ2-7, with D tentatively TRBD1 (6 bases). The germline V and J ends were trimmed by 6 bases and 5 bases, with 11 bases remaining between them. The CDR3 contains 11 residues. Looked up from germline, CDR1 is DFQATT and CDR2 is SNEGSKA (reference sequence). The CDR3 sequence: CSAKQGNEQYV. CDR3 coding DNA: TGCAGTGCCAAACAGGGTAACGAGCAGTACGTC.

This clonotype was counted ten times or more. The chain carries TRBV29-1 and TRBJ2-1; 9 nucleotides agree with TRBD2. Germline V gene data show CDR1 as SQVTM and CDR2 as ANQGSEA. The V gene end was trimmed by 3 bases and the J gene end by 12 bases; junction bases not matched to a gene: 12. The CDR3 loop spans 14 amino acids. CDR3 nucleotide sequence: TGCAGCGTTGAGGCGAGCGGGAGGTGGGTTGGGCAGTTCTTC. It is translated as CSVEASGRWVGQFF.

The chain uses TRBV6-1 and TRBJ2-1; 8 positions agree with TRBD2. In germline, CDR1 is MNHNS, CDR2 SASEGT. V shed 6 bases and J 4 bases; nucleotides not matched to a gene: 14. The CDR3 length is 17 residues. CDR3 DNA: TGTGCCAGCAGCCCAGGGGATGCGGGAGGAGGATACAATGAGCAGTTCTTC. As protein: CASSPGDAGGGYNEQFF.

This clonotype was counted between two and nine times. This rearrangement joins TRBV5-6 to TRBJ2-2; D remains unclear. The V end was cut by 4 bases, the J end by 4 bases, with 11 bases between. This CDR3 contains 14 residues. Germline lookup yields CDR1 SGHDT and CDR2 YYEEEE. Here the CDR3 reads CASSPGALTGELFF. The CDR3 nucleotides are TGTGCCAGCAGCCCGGGCGCGCTCACCGGGGAGCTGTTTTTT.

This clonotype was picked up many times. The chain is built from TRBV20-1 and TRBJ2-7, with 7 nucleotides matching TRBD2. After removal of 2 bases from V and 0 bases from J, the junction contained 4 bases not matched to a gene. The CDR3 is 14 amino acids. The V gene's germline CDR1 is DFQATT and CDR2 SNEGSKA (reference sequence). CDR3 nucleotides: TGCAGTGCTAGAAGTCTAGCGGCCTCCTACGAGCAGTACTTC. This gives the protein CSARSLAASYEQYF.

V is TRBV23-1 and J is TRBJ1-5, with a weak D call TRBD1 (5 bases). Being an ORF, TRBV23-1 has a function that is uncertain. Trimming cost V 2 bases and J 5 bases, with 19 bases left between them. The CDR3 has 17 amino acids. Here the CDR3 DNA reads TGCGCCAGCAGTCAAACTCGGGACTCCACCAGGCATCAGCCCCAGCATTTT. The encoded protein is CASSQTRDSTRHQPQHF.

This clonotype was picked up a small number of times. The CDR3: CASSSSEDNEQFF. DNA of the CDR3: TGTGCCAGCAGCTCCTCCGAAGACAATGAGCAGTTCTTC. This chain joins TRBV12-3 or TRBV12-4 and TRBJ2-1, with D unclear. The CDR3 is 13 residues long. V was pared by 6 bases and J by 5 bases, with 11 bases between.

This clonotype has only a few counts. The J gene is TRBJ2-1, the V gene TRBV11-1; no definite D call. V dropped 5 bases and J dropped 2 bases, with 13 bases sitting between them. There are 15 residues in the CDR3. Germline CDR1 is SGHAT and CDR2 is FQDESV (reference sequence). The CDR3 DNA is TGTGCCAGCAGCCCAGGACCTGGCACCTACAATGAGCAGTTCTTC. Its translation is CASSPGPGTYNEQFF.

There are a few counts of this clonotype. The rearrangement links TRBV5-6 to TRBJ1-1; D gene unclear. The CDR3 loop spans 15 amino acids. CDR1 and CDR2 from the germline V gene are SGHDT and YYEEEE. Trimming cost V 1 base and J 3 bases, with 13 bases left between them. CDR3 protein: CASSLSRWRDTEAFF. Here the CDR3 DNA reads TGTGCCAGCAGCTTGTCGCGCTGGAGGGACACTGAAGCTTTCTTT.

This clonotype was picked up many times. The CDR3 loop reads CASSLKQGALIHNEQFF. The CDR3 DNA sequence: TGTGCCAGCAGTTTAAAACAGGGGGCTCTTATTCACAATGAGCAGTTCTTC. This chain connects TRBV12-3 or TRBV12-4 to TRBJ2-1; 9 nucleotides agree with TRBD1. The CDR3 has 17 amino acids. With 2 bases clipped from V and 5 bases from J, the junction kept 10 bases outside the gene matches.

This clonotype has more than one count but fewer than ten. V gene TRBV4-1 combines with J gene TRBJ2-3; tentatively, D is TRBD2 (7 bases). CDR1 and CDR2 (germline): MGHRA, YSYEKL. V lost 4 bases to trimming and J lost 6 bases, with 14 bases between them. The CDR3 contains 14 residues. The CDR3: CASSRKRGGDTQYF. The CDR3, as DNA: TGCGCCAGCAGCCGAAAAAGGGGGGGCGATACGCAGTATTTT.

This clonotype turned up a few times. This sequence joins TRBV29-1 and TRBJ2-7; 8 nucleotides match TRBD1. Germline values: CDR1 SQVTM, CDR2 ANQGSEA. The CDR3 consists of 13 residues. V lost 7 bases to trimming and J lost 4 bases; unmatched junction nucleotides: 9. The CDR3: CSARQGTRYEQYF. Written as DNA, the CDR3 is TGCAGCGCCCGACAGGGGACCCGGTACGAGCAGTACTTC.

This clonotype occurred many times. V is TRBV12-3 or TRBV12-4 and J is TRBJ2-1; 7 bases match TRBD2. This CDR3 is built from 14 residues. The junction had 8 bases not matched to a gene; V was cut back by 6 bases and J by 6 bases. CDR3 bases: TGTGCCAGCAGCCCTGGACTAGGATTCAATGAGCAGTTCTTC. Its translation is CASSPGLGFNEQFF.

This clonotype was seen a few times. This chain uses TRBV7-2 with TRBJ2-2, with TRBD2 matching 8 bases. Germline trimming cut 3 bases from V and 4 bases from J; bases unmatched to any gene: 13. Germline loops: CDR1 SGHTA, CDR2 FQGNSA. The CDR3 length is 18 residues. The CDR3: CASSFASGSRSGTGELFF. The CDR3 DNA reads TGTGCCAGCAGCTTCGCCAGCGGGAGTCGCTCGGGCACCGGGGAGCTGTTTTTT.

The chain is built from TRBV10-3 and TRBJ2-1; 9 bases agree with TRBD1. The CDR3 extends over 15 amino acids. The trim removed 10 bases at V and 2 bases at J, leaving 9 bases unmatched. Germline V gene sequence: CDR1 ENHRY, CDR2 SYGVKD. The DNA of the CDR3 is TGTGCCACCAACGCGGACAGGGGACCCTACAATGAGCAGTTCTTC. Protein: CATNADRGPYNEQFF.

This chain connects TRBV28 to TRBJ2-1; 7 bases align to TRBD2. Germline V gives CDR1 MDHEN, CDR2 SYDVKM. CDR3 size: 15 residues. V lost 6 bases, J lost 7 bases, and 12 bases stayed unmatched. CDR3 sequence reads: CASSPGGGVVNEQFF. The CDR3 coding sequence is TGTGCCAGCAGCCCGGGGGGAGGGGTGGTAAATGAGCAGTTCTTC.

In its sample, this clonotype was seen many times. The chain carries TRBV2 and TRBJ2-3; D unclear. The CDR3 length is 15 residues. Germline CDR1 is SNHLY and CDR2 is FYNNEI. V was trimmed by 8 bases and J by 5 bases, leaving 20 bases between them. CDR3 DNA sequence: TGTGCCAGCTCCCGGAGTGGAATTGCCGGAGATACGCAGTATTTT. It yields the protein CASSRSGIAGDTQYF.

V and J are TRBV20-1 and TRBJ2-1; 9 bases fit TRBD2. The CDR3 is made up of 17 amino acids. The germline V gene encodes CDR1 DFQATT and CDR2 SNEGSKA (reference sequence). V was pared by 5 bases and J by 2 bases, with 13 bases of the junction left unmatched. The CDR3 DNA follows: TGCAGTGCTCCCCCATGGGAGGCGGGAGGGCCCTACAATGAGCAGTTCTTC. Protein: CSAPPWEAGGPYNEQFF.

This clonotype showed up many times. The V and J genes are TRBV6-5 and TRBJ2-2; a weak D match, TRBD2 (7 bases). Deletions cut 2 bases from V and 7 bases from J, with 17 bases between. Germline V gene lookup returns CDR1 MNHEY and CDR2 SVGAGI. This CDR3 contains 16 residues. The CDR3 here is CASSYGGGHRSGELFF. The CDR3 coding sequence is TGTGCCAGCAGTTACGGCGGGGGCCACCGGAGCGGGGAGCTGTTTTTT.

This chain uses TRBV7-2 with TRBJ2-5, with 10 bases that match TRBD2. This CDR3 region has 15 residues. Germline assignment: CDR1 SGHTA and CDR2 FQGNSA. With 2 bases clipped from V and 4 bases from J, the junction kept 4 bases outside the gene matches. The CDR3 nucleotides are TGTGCCAGCAGCTTAAGGAGCGGGGGGGCAGAGACCCAGTACTTC. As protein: CASSLRSGGAETQYF. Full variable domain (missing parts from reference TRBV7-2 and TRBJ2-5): GAGVSQSPSNKVTEKGKDVELRCDPISGHTALYWYRQSLGQGLEFLIYFQGNSAPDKSGLPSDRFSAERTGGSVSTLTIQRTQQEDSAVYLCASSLRSGGAETQYFGPGTRLLVL.